This T cell receptor beta chain was captured in a study of blood T cell repertoires in COVID-19. As originally analysed: Estimation of nucleated cell counts relied on the amplification of reference gene primers. Repertoires were generated with immunoSEQ multiplex PCR, while TCRdb's copy carries only in-frame clones and drops some. V and J calls and clone size follow that table, whereas D and trimming were derived from the DNA. The sample shows 210,000 or so clones, about 91% of them seen only once. Trimming pared 3 bases from V and 1 base from J, leaving 7 bases between. This CDR3 region has 13 residues. Germline V gene sequence: CDR1 SGDLS, CDR2 YYNGEE.

Sample: peripheral blood. The source is a man aged 25 to 40 with acute or convalescent COVID-19. The V and J genes are TRBV9 and TRBJ2-5; possibly TRBD2 for D (5 bases). CDR3 nucleotides: TGTGCCAGCAGCGCTAGCTTCCAAGAGACCCAGTACTTC. It translates to CASSASFQETQYF.